The clone carrying this TCR beta chain was observed at least ten times. Its antigen is unknown. This specimen belongs to a study of identical twins. The CDR3 totals 15 residues. Trimming shortened V by 1 base and J by 6 bases, and 12 bases separated the two germline ends. Germline CDR1 is SGHTA and CDR2 is FQGNSA. TCRdb reanalysed the 5' RACE reads using MiXCR and keeps one entry per CDR3 protein. Among 450,000 to 500,000 distinct CDR3 sequences listed, approximately 15% were seen once. Findings of the study overall: Within beta out-of-frame sequences, the excess sharing observed between twins was weaker. Memory repertoires showed no such pattern, whereas abundant cord blood beta clonotypes carried fewer insertions. The study based its conclusions on cross-sectional statistical analysis and did not follow the same donors. With monozygotic twins, out-of-frame TCR alpha sharing exceeded what models estimated.

In addition, the sample was reused for a study of yellow fever vaccine responses in identical twins.

The sequence was obtained from a woman between 18 and 29 years old in good health. The sequenced sample consisted of CD4+ T cells sorted from blood. This rearrangement joins TRBV7-2 to TRBJ2-2, with D tentatively TRBD1 or TRBD2 (5 bases each). Here the CDR3 reads CASSLDSGTAGELFF. CDR3 coding DNA: TGTGCCAGCAGCTTAGATTCTGGGACGGCCGGGGAGCTGTTTTTT.